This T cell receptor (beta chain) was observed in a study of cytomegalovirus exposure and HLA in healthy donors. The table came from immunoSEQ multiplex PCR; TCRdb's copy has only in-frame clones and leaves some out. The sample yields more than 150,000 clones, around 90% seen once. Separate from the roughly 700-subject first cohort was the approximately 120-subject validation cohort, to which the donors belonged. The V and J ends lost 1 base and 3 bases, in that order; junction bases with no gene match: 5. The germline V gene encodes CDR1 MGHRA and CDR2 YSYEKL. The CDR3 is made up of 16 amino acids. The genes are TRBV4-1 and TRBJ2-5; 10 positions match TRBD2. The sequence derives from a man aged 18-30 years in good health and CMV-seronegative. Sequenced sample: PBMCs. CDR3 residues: CASSQGAGGGEETQYF. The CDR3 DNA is TGCGCCAGCAGCCAAGGAGCGGGAGGGGGGGAAGAGACCCAGTACTTC.